Below are 7 T cell receptor beta chains sequenced from a single sample in a study of tissue T cells after allogeneic stem cell transplantation. This table comes from immunoSEQ multiplex PCR, and its TCRdb copy is limited to in-frame clones, with some not included. This sample has roughly 50,000 clones, with about 73% found just once. The sample taken for sequencing was sorted cells pooled from one or two spleens. The receptors originated from a pool of C57BL/6 mice in good health.

As to this clone: These gene names are mouse names. The read ends 1 residue shy of where the CDR3 ends; the end is completed using the germline J gene. The V call is TRBV24, the J call TRBJ2-3; TRBD1 aligns across 8 bases. Trimming removed 1 base from V and 0 bases from J; junction bases left unmatched: 6. The V gene's germline CDR1 is KGHTA and CDR2 FRNEEI. The length of the CDR3 is 17 residues. The CDR3 bases that were read are TGTGCCAGCAGTCTGTCCGACAGGGGTGCTAGTGCAGAAACGCTGTAT. It specifies CASSLSDRGASAETLY. The entire CDR3 is CASSLSDRGASAETLYF.

This clone was counted a few times. Gene names refer to mouse genes. The observed sequence ends 1 residue before the CDR3 terminus, with the missing tail filled in from the germline J gene. The rearrangement uses TRBV2 and TRBJ1-4; a possible D gene is TRBD1 (6 bases). The CDR3 spans 15 residues. The germline V gene encodes CDR1 LGHNA and CDR2 YSYQKL. Trimming took off 4 bases at V and 1 base at J, with 10 bases between the two ends. CDR3 amino acids: CASSRGTNSNERLFF. The DNA read from the CDR3 is TGTGCCAGCAGCCGGGGGACAAATTCCAACGAAAGATTATTT.

To note about this clone: The germline gene is not matched at one end of the junction; a read error may be the cause. Gene names are the mouse ones. The read halts 1 residue ahead of the CDR3 end, with the missing end drawn from the germline J gene. The rearrangement uses TRBV3 and TRBJ2-5; 9 positions match TRBD2. Germline CDR1 reads SNHLY; CDR2 reads FYNGKV (reference sequence). This CDR3 is built from 14 residues. This CDR3 is CASSHWGDQNTQYF. The sequenced part of the CDR3 DNA is TGTGCCAGCAGCCACTGGGGGGACCAAAACACCCAGTAC.

Regarding this clone: Mouse names are used for the genes. CDR3 DNA, as far as it was read: TGTGCTAGCAGTAGACGGGGGGACTCCGACTACACC. Encoded protein: CASSRRGDSDYT. The whole CDR3 protein reads CASSRRGDSDYTF. The V and J genes are TRBV17 and TRBJ1-2; possible D gene TRBD1, 5 bases. The read ends 1 residue early relative to the CDR3; the germline J gene fills the gap. Germline-derived CDR1 and CDR2 are MNHDT and YYDKIL. Between the trimmed V and J ends, which lost 2 bases and 3 bases, there was a span of 7 bases. This CDR3 is 13 amino acids long.

Worth noting for this clone: Mouse germline and gene names are used. The read comes to an end 1 residue before the CDR3 does, leaving the germline J gene to fill in the end. The chain has TRBV13-2 and TRBJ2-5, with a tentative D call TRBD1 (6 bases). CDR3 length: 14 residues. Germline assignment: CDR1 NNHNN and CDR2 SYGAGS (reference sequence). Between the trimmed V and J ends, which lost 6 bases and 0 bases, there was a span of 11 bases. The CDR3 spells CASARDNNQDTQYF. CDR3 DNA (partial): TGTGCCAGCGCCCGGGACAATAACCAAGACACCCAGTAC.

Comments on this clone: These gene names are mouse names. Coverage ceases 1 residue before the CDR3 finishes, and the germline J gene fills in the end. V gene TRBV2 combines with J gene TRBJ1-5, with D unclear. Germline lookup yields CDR1 LGHNA and CDR2 YSYQKL. Deletions cut 0 bases from V and 4 bases from J, with 7 bases between. The CDR3 contains 14 residues. The part of the CDR3 DNA that was read is TGTGCCAGCAGCCAAGACCCCATTAACCAGGCTCCGCTT. It specifies CASSQDPINQAPL. The entire CDR3 protein reads CASSQDPINQAPLF.

Worth noting for this clone: Gene names and germline refer to mouse. The CDR3 goes on 1 residue after the read ends, and that part is filled in from the germline J gene. The chain is built from TRBV14 and TRBJ1-3; 7 bases are a match to TRBD1. V lost 4 bases, J lost 8 bases, and 6 bases stayed unmatched. The CDR3 is made up of 13 amino acids. Per germline, CDR1 SGHDT and CDR2 FRDEAV. CDR3 DNA (partial): TGTGCCAGCAGTCGACAGGGAGGGGATACGCTCTAT. Protein product: CASSRQGGDTLY. In full, the CDR3 reads CASSRQGGDTLYF.